This record looks at one T cell receptor beta chain sequence and its context. There are 15 residues in the CDR3. Looked up from germline, CDR1 is SGHRS and CDR2 is YFSETQ. V was cut by 5 bases and J by 2 bases, with 13 bases left in between. This entry belongs to a study of response to subunit inactivated influenza vaccine. TCRdb reanalysed the RT-PCR reads using MiXCR and keeps one entry per CDR3 protein. This repertoire shows about 700,000 distinct CDR3 sequences, 12% to 15% found once; its top ten account for roughly 7.6%. The specimen comprised PBMCs from blood, sampled around two weeks before vaccination. The chain carries TRBV5-1 and TRBJ2-2; D not resolved. The sequence was obtained from a man in his fifties who received an inactivated influenza vaccine. CDR3 protein: CASRPLGVNTGELFF. The CDR3 DNA reads TGCGCCAGCAGGCCCTTGGGCGTCAACACCGGGGAGCTGTTTTTT. Together with reference TRBV5-1 and TRBJ2-2, the CDR3 gives the full variable domain: KAGVTQTPRYLIKTRGQQVTLSCSPISGHRSVSWYQQTPGQGLQFLFEYFSETQRNKGNFPGRFSGRQFSNSRSEMNVSTLELGDSALYLCASRPLGVNTGELFFGEGSRLTVL.